Following are 24 T cell receptor beta chains from one sample sequenced in a study of shared clonotypes between healthy human individuals. The table came from immunoSEQ multiplex PCR; TCRdb's copy has only in-frame clones and leaves some out. Here the sample spans some 650,000 clones, around 97% being singletons. The source material was naive CD4+ T cells sorted from blood. Regarding subset: CD45RA+ positively selected. The receptor source for this set is a woman in her twenties or thirties in good health.

The chain links TRBV7-9 to TRBJ1-4; D remains unclear. Trimming took off 5 bases at V and 6 bases at J, with 7 bases between the two ends. The CDR3 is made up of 12 amino acids. The germline V gene encodes CDR1 SEHNR and CDR2 FQNEAQ (reference sequence). CDR3: CASSLRDEKLFF. The CDR3 nucleotides are TGTGCCAGCAGCCTCCGGGATGAAAAACTGTTTTTT. Together with reference TRBV7-9 and TRBJ1-4, the CDR3 gives the full variable domain: DTGVSQNPRHKITKRGQNVTFRCDPISEHNRLYWYRQTLGQGPEFLTYFQNEAQLEKSRLLSDRFSAERPKGSFSTLEIQRTEQGDSAMYLCASSLRDEKLFFGSGTQLSVL.

This clone was seen once. V and J are TRBV10-3 and TRBJ1-1, with TRBD1 identical over 8 bases. Germline V CDR1 and CDR2: ENHRY, SYGVKD. V lost 4 bases and J lost 2; bases outside the gene matches: 6. This CDR3 contains 15 residues. DNA of the CDR3: TGTGCCATCAGTGGAGATCAGGGGGCAAACACTGAAGCTTTCTTT. As protein: CAISGDQGANTEAFF.

This sequence joins TRBV5-4 and TRBJ1-4; D gene ambiguous. V was pared by 0 bases and J by 8 bases, with 5 bases between. The CDR3 contains 12 residues. Per the germline V gene, CDR1 is SGHNT and CDR2 is YYREEE (reference sequence). This CDR3 is CASSLAGEKLFF. The CDR3 nucleotides are TGTGCCAGCAGCTTGGCCGGGGAAAAACTGTTTTTT.

The count of this clone is one. This rearrangement joins TRBV10-3 to TRBJ2-5; perhaps TRBD2 as D (5 bases). Trimming removed 0 bases at V and 7 bases at J, with 12 bases between. Germline lookup yields CDR1 ENHRY and CDR2 SYGVKD. This CDR3 has 14 amino acids. CDR3 nucleotide sequence: TGTGCCATCAGTGAGTCGTTGGGAGACGGGACCCAGTACTTC. Its translation: CAISESLGDGTQYF.

This clone was seen only once. As DNA, the CDR3 is TGTGCCAGCAGCAAAACCCCACTCAATGAGCAGTTCTTC. This encodes CASSKTPLNEQFF. V is TRBV7-7 and J is TRBJ2-1; D unresolved. The CDR3 contains 13 residues. The V gene lost 5 bases and the J gene lost 6 bases, with 11 bases spanning the gap. From germline, CDR1 is SSHAT and CDR2 FNYEAQ (reference sequence).

The chain uses TRBV13 and TRBJ1-2, with 10 bases identical to TRBD1. This CDR3 spans 14 amino acids. The germline V gene encodes CDR1 PRHDT and CDR2 FYEKMQ (reference sequence). The trim removed 4 bases at V and 4 bases at J, leaving 3 bases unmatched. CDR3 sequence (DNA): TGTGCCAGCAGCTCTCGGACAGGGGGCTATGGCTACACCTTC. This encodes CASSSRTGGYGYTF.

The chain employs TRBV6-1 and TRBJ1-1, with 7 bases that match TRBD1. Losses at the gene ends were 6 bases for V and 0 bases for J; bases not matched to a gene: 4. This CDR3 spans 14 amino acids. Germline CDR1 MNHNS, CDR2 SASEGT. The CDR3 DNA follows: TGTGCCAGCAGAAGGGACAGTTTGAACACTGAAGCTTTCTTT. Amino acid sequence: CASRRDSLNTEAFF.

This chain links TRBV10-3 with TRBJ2-7; 14 bases fit TRBD2. The V gene's germline CDR1 is ENHRY and CDR2 SYGVKD. This CDR3 comprises 17 residues. The V and J ends lost 3 bases and 0 bases, in that order; junction bases with no gene match: 4. The CDR3 is CAISDSGTSGSSYEQYF. The CDR3, as DNA: TGTGCCATCAGTGATTCCGGGACTAGCGGGAGCTCCTACGAGCAGTACTTC.

This sequence joins TRBV10-3 and TRBJ2-1; TRBD2 agrees at 7 bases. The CDR3 consists of 15 residues. The germline V gene encodes CDR1 ENHRY and CDR2 SYGVKD. The trim removed 4 bases at V and 6 bases at J, leaving 9 bases unmatched. CDR3: CAISAAGTTSNEQFF. The CDR3 nucleotides read TGTGCCATCAGTGCAGCCGGGACTACGTCCAATGAGCAGTTCTTC.

This CDR3 reads CASSMVEGQAKNIQYF. Written as DNA, the CDR3 is TGTGCCAGTAGTATGGTCGAGGGACAAGCCAAAAACATTCAGTACTTC. The V call is TRBV19, the J call TRBJ2-4, with a weak D call TRBD1 (6 bases). The CDR3 has 16 residues. V shed 3 bases and J shed 0 bases, with 12 bases lying between them. Looked up from germline, CDR1 is LNHDA and CDR2 is SQIVND (reference sequence).

The V gene is TRBV28, the J gene TRBJ2-2, with D tentatively TRBD2 (6 bases). The V end lost 6 bases, the J end lost 7 bases, and 18 bases lay between the germline ends. The CDR3 spans 15 residues. CDR1 and CDR2 from the germline V gene are MDHEN and SYDVKM. The CDR3 reads CASRSGLSWDGELFF. CDR3 nucleotide sequence: TGTGCCAGCAGATCCGGACTAAGCTGGGACGGGGAGCTGTTTTTT.

The chain uses TRBV18 and TRBJ2-5; no clear D. V shed 2 bases and J shed 7 bases, with 17 bases lying between them. The CDR3 length is 15 residues. Germline-derived CDR1 and CDR2 are KGHSH and LQKENI. As DNA, the CDR3 is TGTGCCAGCTCACCAGACGGGCCTACCGTTGGGACCCAGTACTTC. Its protein product is CASSPDGPTVGTQYF.

The chain joins TRBV30 to TRBJ2-2; D call uncertain. In germline, CDR1 is GTSNPN, CDR2 SVGIG (reference sequence). V was cut by 3 bases and J by 0 bases, with 5 bases left in between. The CDR3 is made up of 13 amino acids. CDR3 nucleotide sequence: TGTGCCTGGAGGCTTACGAACACCGGGGAGCTGTTTTTT. It specifies CAWRLTNTGELFF.

The chain has TRBV6-5 and TRBJ2-1, with D possibly TRBD2 on 6 matching bases. CDR3 length equals 13 residues. Between the trimmed V and J ends, which lost 0 bases and 13 bases, there was a span of 13 bases. Germline CDR1 and CDR2: MNHEY and SVGAGI. The DNA of the CDR3 is TGTGCCAGCAGTTACTCCGCTAGCGCAACACAGTTCTTC. It specifies CASSYSASATQFF.

V gene TRBV5-4 combines with J gene TRBJ2-3; D gene uncertain. Germline CDR1 SGHNT, CDR2 YYREEE (reference sequence). This CDR3 is 13 amino acids long. Trimming cost V 2 bases and J 3 bases, with 7 bases left between them. CDR3 coding DNA: TGTGCCAGCAGCTTAGGCCAAACAGATACGCAGTATTTT. It is translated as CASSLGQTDTQYF.

This chain's CDR3 is CASSLDRGTGVYNEQFF. CDR3 bases: TGTGCCAGCAGCTTAGATCGGGGGACAGGGGTCTACAATGAGCAGTTCTTC. The chain joins TRBV11-2 to TRBJ2-1; 10 nucleotides agree with TRBD1. The CDR3 sequence is 17 residues long. CDR1 is SGHAT and CDR2 is FQNNGV in the germline V gene. V was pared by 0 bases and J by 3 bases, with 5 bases of the junction left unmatched.

The V and J genes are TRBV6-5 and TRBJ2-7; no clear D gene. Germline-derived CDR1 and CDR2 are MNHEY and SVGAGI. Between the trimmed V and J ends, which lost 0 bases and 2 bases, there was a span of 11 bases. This CDR3 region has 15 residues. The CDR3 sequence: CASSYSINEAYEQYF. Here the CDR3 DNA reads TGTGCCAGCAGTTACTCTATCAACGAAGCCTACGAGCAGTACTTC.

This chain uses TRBV30 with TRBJ2-5; tentatively, D is TRBD2 (7 bases). Per the germline V gene, CDR1 is GTSNPN and CDR2 is SVGIG (reference sequence). Deletions cut 4 bases from V and 4 bases from J, with 13 bases between. This CDR3 has 13 residues. The CDR3 DNA is TGTGCCTGGACATACGGGGGGCCAGAGACCCAGTACTTC. Its protein product is CAWTYGGPETQYF.

Only one count was recorded for this clone. The genes are TRBV18 and TRBJ2-3, with D perhaps matching TRBD2 (6 bases). The CDR3 runs 17 residues. Between the trimmed V and J ends, which lost 0 bases and 0 bases, there was a span of 13 bases. Germline lookup yields CDR1 KGHSH and CDR2 LQKENI. The CDR3 sequence is CASSPPRGSGSTDTQYF. For the CDR3, the DNA is TGTGCCAGCTCACCACCGCGGGGTAGCGGAAGCACAGATACGCAGTATTTT.

V usage is TRBV2 and J usage is TRBJ2-7, with 9 positions matching TRBD2. The length of the CDR3 is 14 residues. Germline V gives CDR1 SNHLY, CDR2 FYNNEI. Losses at the gene ends were 7 bases for V and 2 bases for J; bases not matched to a gene: 6. CDR3 in amino acids: CASTLTSGTYEQYF. The DNA of the CDR3 is TGTGCCAGCACTTTGACTAGCGGCACCTACGAGCAGTACTTC.

This chain connects TRBV15 to TRBJ1-2; 8 bases are shared with TRBD1. CDR3 length: 15 residues. Trimming cost V 1 base and J 3 bases; bases outside gene matches: 4. CDR1 and CDR2 (germline): LNHNV, YYDKDF (reference sequence). The CDR3 nucleotides read TGTGCCACCAGCAGAGCCCCGGGACAGGACTATGGCTACACCTTC. This gives the protein CATSRAPGQDYGYTF.

V is TRBV5-4 and J is TRBJ2-7; 8 nucleotides match TRBD2. The ends lost 5 bases at V and 0 bases at J; junction bases unmatched: 10. The CDR3 loop spans 16 amino acids. Looked up from germline, CDR1 is SGHNT and CDR2 is YYREEE (reference sequence). The CDR3 DNA follows: TGTGCCAGCAGGCCTGCCGGGGGGGGTAGCTCCTACGAGCAGTACTTC. As protein: CASRPAGGGSSYEQYF.

J is TRBJ2-7 and V is TRBV5-1; 7 bases align to TRBD1. The CDR3 extends over 15 amino acids. Germline V gives CDR1 SGHRS, CDR2 YFSETQ. Trimming took 1 base from V and 1 from J; bases not matched to a gene: 5. This CDR3 is CASSLTRGLSYEQYF. CDR3 nucleotides: TGCGCCAGCAGCTTGACAAGGGGGCTGTCCTACGAGCAGTACTTC. The entire variable domain, with the rest obtained from reference TRBV5-1 and TRBJ2-7, is as follows: KAGVTQTPRYLIKTRGQQVTLSCSPISGHRSVSWYQQTPGQGLQFLFEYFSETQRNKGNFPGRFSGRQFSNSRSEMNVSTLELGDSALYLCASSLTRGLSYEQYFGPGTRLTVT.

This rearrangement joins TRBV29-1 to TRBJ2-5; no clear D. The V end lost 4 bases, the J end lost 9 bases, and 18 bases lay between the germline ends. The CDR3 is 13 residues long. Germline V gives CDR1 SQVTM, CDR2 ANQGSEA. DNA of the CDR3: TGCAGCGTTGTCTCGGCCAGTAGCCGATCCCAGTACTTC. Its protein is CSVVSASSRSQYF.